These 5 T cell receptor beta chains were all obtained from the same sample, sequenced in a study of control samples from healthy donors and cancer patients (TCRdb year 2020). Libraries were prepared through the immunoSEQ multiplex PCR assay. TCRdb obtained this table from immuneACCESS and retained in-frame rearrangements with V and J assigned. These tables miss some clones; where compared with another copy, unresolved V genes account for less than half of the shortfall, and the remainder is unexplained. Present in this sample are 170,000 or so clones, just under 95% of which were seen just once. Jointly, the top ten make up around 8% of the sample. The sequencing sample was made of blood. These receptors were taken from a woman in her thirties or forties in good health.

Regarding this clone: Distinct nucleotide sequences in the sample also encode this CDR3. The chain has TRBV5-6 and TRBJ2-2, with TRBD2 matching 7 bases. The germline gives CDR1 SGHDT, CDR2 YYEEEE. Trimming cost V 4 bases and J 5 bases; bases outside gene matches: 8. CDR3 size: 15 residues. CDR3 in amino acids: CASSNRGGGTGELFF. Here the CDR3 DNA reads TGTGCCAGCAGCAACCGCGGGGGTGGGACCGGGGAGCTGTTTTTT.

This clone was recorded only once. This rearrangement joins TRBV18 to TRBJ1-5; TRBD1 is a possible D gene (6 bases). This CDR3 contains 14 residues. Per germline, CDR1 KGHSH and CDR2 LQKENI. Deletions cut 2 bases from V and 11 bases from J, with 16 bases between. For the CDR3, the DNA is TGTGCCAGCTCACCAATACAGGGTACGGCGACCCAGCATTTT. This gives the protein CASSPIQGTATQHF.

This chain uses TRBV5-1 with TRBJ1-1; 11 bases are shared with TRBD1. The CDR3 covers 14 residues. Germline V CDR1 and CDR2: SGHRS, YFSETQ. V dropped 4 bases and J dropped 3; count of bases not matched to a gene: 2. This CDR3 reads CASSRTGGHTEAFF. CDR3 in DNA: TGCGCCAGCAGCAGGACAGGGGGCCACACTGAAGCTTTCTTT.

The chain couples TRBV14 to TRBJ1-6, with D possibly being TRBD1 (5 bases). The CDR3 has 13 residues. CDR1 is SGHDN, CDR2 FVKESK, per germline. V lost 2 bases and J lost 10, with 9 bases in between. The CDR3 sequence: CASSQLRDSPLHF. The CDR3 DNA is TGTGCCAGCAGCCAACTCCGGGACTCACCCCTCCACTTT.

This clone is a singleton in its sample. The J gene is TRBJ1-6, the V gene TRBV5-6; tentative D call: TRBD1 (5 bases). V shed 1 base and J shed 7 bases, with 12 bases lying between them. The CDR3 runs to 15 residues. Germline V gene lookup returns CDR1 SGHDT and CDR2 YYEEEE. CDR3 region: CASSLWGLINSPLHF. The CDR3 region has the DNA TGTGCCAGCAGCTTGTGGGGACTTATAAATTCACCCCTCCACTTT.